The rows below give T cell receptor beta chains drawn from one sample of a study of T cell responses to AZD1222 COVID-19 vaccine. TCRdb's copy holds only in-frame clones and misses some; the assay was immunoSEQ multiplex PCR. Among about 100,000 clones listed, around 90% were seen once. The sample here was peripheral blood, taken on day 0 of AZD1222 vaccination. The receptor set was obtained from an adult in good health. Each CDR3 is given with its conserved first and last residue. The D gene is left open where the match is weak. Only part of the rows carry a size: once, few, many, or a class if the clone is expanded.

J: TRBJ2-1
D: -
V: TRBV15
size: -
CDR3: CATSRGSSTTPEQFF
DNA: TGTGCCACCAGCAGAGGGTCTAGCACGACTCCTGAGCAGTTCTTC

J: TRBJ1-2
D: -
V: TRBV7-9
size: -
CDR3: CASSLEQSYGYTF
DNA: TGTGCCAGCAGCTTAGAACAGAGCTATGGCTACACCTTC

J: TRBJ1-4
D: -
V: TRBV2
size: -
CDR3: CASSVQINEKLFF
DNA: TGTGCCAGCAGTGTCCAGATTAATGAAAAACTGTTTTTT

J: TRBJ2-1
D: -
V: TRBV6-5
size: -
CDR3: CASMSGVSYNEQFF
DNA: TGTGCCAGCATGAGTGGAGTCTCCTACAATGAGCAGTTCTTC

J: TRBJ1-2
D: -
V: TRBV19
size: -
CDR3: CASSPLTDYGYTF
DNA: TGTGCCAGTAGTCCACTGACGGACTATGGCTACACCTTC

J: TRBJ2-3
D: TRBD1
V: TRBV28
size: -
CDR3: CASSVGTELLTDTQYF
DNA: TGTGCCAGCAGTGTTGGGACAGAACTCCTTACAGATACGCAGTATTTT

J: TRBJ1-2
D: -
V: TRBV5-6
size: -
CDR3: CASSLDRVPYGYTF
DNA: TGTGCCAGCAGCTTGGACAGGGTTCCCTATGGCTACACCTTC

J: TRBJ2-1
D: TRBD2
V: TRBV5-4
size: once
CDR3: CASSSLAGSYNEQFF
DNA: TGTGCCAGCAGCTCGTTAGCGGGTTCCTACAATGAGCAGTTCTTC

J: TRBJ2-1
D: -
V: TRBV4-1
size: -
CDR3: CASSQPSSSYNEQFF
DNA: TGCGCCAGCAGCCAACCTAGCAGCTCCTACAATGAGCAGTTCTTC

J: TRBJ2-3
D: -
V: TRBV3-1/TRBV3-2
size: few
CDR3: CASSQYFTGLHTDTQYF
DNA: TGTGCCAGCAGCCAATACTTCACCGGGCTACACACAGATACGCAGTATTTT

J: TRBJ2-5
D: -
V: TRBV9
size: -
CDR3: CASSPADTHQETQYF
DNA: TGTGCCAGCAGCCCCGCGGACACGCACCAAGAGACCCAGTACTTC

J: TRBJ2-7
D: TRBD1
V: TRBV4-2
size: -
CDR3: CASRGQAAYEQYF
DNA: TGTGCCAGCAGAGGACAGGCGGCCTACGAGCAGTACTTC

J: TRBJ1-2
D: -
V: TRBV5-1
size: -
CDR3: CASSLAPGPTNYGYTF
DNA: TGCGCCAGCAGCTTGGCCCCAGGGCCTACTAACTATGGCTACACCTTC

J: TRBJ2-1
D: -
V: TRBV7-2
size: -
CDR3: CASSSRRDLYNEQFF
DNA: TGTGCCAGCAGCTCCCGCAGGGATTTATACAATGAGCAGTTCTTC

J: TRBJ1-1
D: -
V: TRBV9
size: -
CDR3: CASSVVRRGWNTEAFF
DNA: TGTGCCAGCAGCGTAGTGAGGAGGGGGTGGAACACTGAAGCTTTCTTT

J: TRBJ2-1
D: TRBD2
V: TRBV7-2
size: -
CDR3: CASSPPLGTTNEQFF
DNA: TGTGCCAGCAGCCCGCCCCTGGGGACTACCAATGAGCAGTTCTTC

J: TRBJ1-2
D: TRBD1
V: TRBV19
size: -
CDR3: CASSIQTGNYGYTF
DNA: TGTGCCAGTAGTATCCAGACAGGGAACTATGGCTACACCTTC

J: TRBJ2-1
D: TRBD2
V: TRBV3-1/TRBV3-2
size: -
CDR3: CASSPNGGGSGSYNEQFF
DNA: TGTGCCAGCAGCCCGAATGGGGGGGGTAGCGGTTCCTACAATGAGCAGTTCTTC

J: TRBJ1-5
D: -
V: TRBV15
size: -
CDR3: CATSGGVGNQPQHF
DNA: TGTGCCACCAGCGGCGGGGTAGGCAATCAGCCCCAGCATTTT

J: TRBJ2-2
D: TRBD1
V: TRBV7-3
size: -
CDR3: CASSRTGGHTGELFF
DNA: TGTGCCAGCAGCCGAACAGGGGGGCACACCGGGGAGCTGTTTTTT

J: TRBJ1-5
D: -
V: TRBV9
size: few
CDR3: CASSVNGDSNQPQHF
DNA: TGTGCCAGCAGCGTAAACGGAGATAGCAATCAGCCCCAGCATTTT

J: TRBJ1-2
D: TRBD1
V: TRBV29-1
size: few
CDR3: CSVSTGTAPNYGYTF
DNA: TGCAGCGTCTCAACCGGGACAGCACCTAACTATGGCTACACCTTC

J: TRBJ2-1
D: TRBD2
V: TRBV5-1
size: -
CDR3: CASSLAPSGYNEQFF
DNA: TGCGCCAGCAGCTTGGCCCCTAGCGGTTACAATGAGCAGTTCTTC

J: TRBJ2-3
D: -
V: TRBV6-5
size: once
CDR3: CASSYSPWADTQYF
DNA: TGTGCCAGCAGTTACTCCCCCTGGGCAGATACGCAGTATTTT

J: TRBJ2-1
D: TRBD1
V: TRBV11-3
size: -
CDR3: CASSSTGGEVNEQFF
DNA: TGTGCCAGCAGCTCAACAGGGGGCGAAGTCAATGAGCAGTTCTTC

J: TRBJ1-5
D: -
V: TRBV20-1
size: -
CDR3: CSASWSDNQPQHF
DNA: TGCAGTGCTAGTTGGAGTGACAATCAGCCCCAGCATTTT

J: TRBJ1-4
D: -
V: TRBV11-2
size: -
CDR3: CASSLDRGDGEKLFF
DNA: TGTGCCAGCAGCTTAGATCGTGGGGACGGTGAAAAACTGTTTTTT

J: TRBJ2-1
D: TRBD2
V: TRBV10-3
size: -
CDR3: CAISASSGSNEQFF
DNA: TGTGCCATCAGTGCGTCTAGCGGGAGCAATGAGCAGTTCTTC

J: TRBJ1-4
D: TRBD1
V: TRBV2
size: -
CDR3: CASSAGPGQQKLFF
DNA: TGTGCCAGCAGTGCCGGACCGGGACAGCAAAAACTGTTTTTT

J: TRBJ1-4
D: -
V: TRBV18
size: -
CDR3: CASSPKENRRFLNEKLFF
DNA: TGTGCCAGCTCACCCAAAGAAAATAGACGGTTTCTTAATGAAAAACTGTTTTTT

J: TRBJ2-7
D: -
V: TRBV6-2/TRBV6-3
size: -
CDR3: CASSYGPVYEQYF
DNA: TGTGCCAGCAGTTATGGACCCGTCTACGAGCAGTACTTC

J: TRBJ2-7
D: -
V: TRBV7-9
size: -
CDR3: CASSLGPGNEQYF
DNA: TGTGCCAGCAGCTTAGGCCCGGGGAACGAGCAGTACTTC

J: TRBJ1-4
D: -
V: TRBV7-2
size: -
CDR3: CASGVQGPNEKLFF
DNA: TGTGCCAGCGGGGTACAGGGACCTAATGAAAAACTGTTTTTT

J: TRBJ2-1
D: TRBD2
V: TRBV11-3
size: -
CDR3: CASNTGTSGGLEQFF
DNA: TGTGCCAGCAATACCGGGACTAGCGGAGGGCTTGAGCAGTTCTTC

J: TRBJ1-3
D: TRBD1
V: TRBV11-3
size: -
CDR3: CASSSAGDRGNTIYF
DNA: TGTGCCAGCAGCTCCGCCGGGGACAGGGGAAACACCATATATTTT

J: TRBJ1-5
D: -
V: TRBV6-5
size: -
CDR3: CASSYNGEPQHF
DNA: TGTGCCAGCAGTTACAATGGGGAGCCCCAGCATTTT

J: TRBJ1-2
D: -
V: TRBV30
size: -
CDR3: CAWSVGRGYGYTF
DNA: TGTGCCTGGAGTGTGGGGAGGGGCTATGGCTACACCTTC

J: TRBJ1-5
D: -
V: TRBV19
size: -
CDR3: CASSARTDQPQHF
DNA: TGTGCCAGTAGTGCTAGGACAGACCAGCCCCAGCATTTT

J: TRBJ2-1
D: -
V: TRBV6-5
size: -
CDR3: CASSYFVGYYNEQFF
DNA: TGTGCCAGCAGTTATTTTGTAGGGTACTACAATGAGCAGTTCTTC

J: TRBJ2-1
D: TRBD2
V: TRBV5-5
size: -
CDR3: CASSSKRESSYNEQFF
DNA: TGTGCCAGCAGCTCGAAGCGGGAGAGCTCCTACAATGAGCAGTTCTTC

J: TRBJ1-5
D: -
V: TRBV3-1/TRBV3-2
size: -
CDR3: CASSQGIHSNQPQHF
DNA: TGTGCCAGCAGCCAAGGAATCCACAGCAATCAGCCCCAGCATTTT

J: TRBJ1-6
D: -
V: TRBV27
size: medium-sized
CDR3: CASSLPPSFNSPLHF
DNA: TGTGCCAGCAGTTTACCCCCCAGTTTCAATTCACCCCTCCACTTT

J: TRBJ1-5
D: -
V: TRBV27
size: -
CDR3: CASRRGGVNQPQHF
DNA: TGTGCCAGCAGACGGGGAGGAGTCAATCAGCCCCAGCATTTT

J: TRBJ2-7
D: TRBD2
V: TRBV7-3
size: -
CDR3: CASSLASGSYYEQYF
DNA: TGTGCCAGCAGCTTGGCTAGCGGGAGTTACTACGAGCAGTACTTC

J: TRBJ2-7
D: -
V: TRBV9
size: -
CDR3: CASSGDTAREQYF
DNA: TGTGCCAGCAGCGGGGACACGGCGCGGGAGCAGTACTTC

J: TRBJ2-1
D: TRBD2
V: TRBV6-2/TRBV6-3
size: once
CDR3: CASSPGTSIIVQFF
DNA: TGTGCCAGCAGTCCCGGGACTAGTATAATAGTGCAGTTCTTC